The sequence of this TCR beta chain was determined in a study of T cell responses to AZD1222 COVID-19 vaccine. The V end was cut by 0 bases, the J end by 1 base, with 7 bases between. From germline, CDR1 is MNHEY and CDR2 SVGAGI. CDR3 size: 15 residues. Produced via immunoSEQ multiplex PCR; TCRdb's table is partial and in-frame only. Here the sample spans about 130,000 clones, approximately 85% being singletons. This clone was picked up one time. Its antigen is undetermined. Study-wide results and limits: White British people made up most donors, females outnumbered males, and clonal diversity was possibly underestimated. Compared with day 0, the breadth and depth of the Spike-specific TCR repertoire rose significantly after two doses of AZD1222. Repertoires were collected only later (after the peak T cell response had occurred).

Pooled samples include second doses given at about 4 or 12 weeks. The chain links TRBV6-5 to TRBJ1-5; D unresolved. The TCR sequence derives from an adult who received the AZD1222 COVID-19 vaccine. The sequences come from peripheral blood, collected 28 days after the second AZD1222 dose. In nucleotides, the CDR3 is TGTGCCAGCAGTTACTCGTATAGGAGCAATCAGCCCCAGCATTTT. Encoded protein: CASSYSYRSNQPQHF.